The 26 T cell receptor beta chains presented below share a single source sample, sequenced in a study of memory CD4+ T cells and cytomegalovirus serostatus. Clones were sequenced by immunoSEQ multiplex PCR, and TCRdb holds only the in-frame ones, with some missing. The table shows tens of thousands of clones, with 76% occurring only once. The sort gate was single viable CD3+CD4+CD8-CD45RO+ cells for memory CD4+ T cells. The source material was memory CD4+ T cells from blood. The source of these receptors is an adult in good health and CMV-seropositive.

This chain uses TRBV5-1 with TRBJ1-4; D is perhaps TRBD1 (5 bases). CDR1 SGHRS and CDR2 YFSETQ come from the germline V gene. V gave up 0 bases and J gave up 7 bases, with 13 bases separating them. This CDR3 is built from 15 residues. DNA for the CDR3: TGCGCCAGCAGCTTGGCCGCGGGGACTGCTGAAAAACTGTTTTTT. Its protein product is CASSLAAGTAEKLFF.

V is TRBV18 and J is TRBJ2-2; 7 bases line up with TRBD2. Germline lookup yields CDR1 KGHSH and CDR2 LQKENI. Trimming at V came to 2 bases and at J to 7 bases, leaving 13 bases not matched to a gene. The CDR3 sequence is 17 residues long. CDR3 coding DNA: TGTGCCAGCTCACCAATCGATAGGAGCGGGAACCACGGGGAGCTGTTTTTT. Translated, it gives CASSPIDRSGNHGELFF.

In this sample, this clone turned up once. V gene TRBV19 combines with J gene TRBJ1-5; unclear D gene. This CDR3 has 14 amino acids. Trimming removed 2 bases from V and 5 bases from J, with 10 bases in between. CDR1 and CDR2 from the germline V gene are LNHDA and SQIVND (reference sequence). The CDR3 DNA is TGTGCCAGTAGTATAAAAGGTAGTTATCAGCCCCAGCATTTT. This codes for CASSIKGSYQPQHF.

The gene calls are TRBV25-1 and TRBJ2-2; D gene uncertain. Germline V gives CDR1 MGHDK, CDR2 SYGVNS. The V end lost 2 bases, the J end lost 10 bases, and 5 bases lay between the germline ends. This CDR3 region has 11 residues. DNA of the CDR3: TGTGCCAGCAGTGAAGGGTTGGAGCTGTTTTTT. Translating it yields CASSEGLELFF.

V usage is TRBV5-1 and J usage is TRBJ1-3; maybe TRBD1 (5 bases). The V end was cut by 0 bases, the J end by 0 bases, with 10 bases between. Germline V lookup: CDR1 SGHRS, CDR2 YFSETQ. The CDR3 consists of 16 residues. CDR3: CASSLGQLNSGNTIYF. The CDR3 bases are TGCGCCAGCAGCTTGGGACAGCTCAACTCTGGAAACACCATATATTTT. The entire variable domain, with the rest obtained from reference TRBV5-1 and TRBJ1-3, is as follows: KAGVTQTPRYLIKTRGQQVTLSCSPISGHRSVSWYQQTPGQGLQFLFEYFSETQRNKGNFPGRFSGRQFSNSRSEMNVSTLELGDSALYLCASSLGQLNSGNTIYFGEGSWLTVV.

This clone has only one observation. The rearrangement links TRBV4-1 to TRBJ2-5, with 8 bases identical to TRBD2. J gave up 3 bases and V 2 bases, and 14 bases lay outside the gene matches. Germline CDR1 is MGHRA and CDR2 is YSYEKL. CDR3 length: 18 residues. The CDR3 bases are TGCGCCAGCAGCCAACTCCGGTTGGTAGCGGGGCCGGAAGAGACCCAGTACTTC. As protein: CASSQLRLVAGPEETQYF.

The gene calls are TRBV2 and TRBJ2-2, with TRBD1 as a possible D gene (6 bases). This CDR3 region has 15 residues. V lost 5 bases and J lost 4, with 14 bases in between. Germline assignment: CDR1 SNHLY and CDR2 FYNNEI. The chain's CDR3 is CASSLDSRGTGELFF. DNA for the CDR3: TGTGCCAGCAGTTTGGACAGCCGAGGCACCGGGGAGCTGTTTTTT.

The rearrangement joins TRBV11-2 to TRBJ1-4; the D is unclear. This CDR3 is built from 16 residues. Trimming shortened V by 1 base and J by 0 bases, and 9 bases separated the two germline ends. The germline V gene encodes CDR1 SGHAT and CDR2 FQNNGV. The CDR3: CASSLARFATNEKLFF. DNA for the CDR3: TGTGCCAGCAGCTTAGCACGGTTCGCAACTAATGAAAAACTGTTTTTT. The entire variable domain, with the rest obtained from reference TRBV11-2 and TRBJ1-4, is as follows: EAGVAQSPRYKIIEKRQSVAFWCNPISGHATLYWYQQILGQGPKLLIQFQNNGVVDDSQLPKDRFSAERLKGVDSTLKIQPAKLEDSAVYLCASSLARFATNEKLFFGSGTQLSVL.

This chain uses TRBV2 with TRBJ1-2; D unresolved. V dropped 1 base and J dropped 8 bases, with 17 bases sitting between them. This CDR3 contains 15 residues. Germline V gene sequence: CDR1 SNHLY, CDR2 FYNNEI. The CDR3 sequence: CASSEVHSPVRGYTF. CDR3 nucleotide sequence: TGTGCCAGCAGTGAAGTTCACAGCCCGGTACGAGGCTACACCTTC.

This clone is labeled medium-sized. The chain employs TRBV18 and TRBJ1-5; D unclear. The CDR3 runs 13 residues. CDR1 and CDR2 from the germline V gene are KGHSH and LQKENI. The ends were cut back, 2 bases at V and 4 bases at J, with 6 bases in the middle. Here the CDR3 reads CASSPEGNQPQHF. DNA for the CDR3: TGTGCCAGCTCACCAGAAGGGAATCAGCCCCAGCATTTT.

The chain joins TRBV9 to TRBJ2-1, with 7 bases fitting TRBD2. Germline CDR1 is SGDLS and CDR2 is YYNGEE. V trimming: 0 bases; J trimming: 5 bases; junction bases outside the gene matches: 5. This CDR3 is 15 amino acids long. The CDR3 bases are TGTGCCAGCAGCGTAGCAGGGAGGGCCAACAATGAGCAGTTCTTC. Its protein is CASSVAGRANNEQFF. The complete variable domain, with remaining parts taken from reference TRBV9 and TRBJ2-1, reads DSGVTQTPKHLITATGQRVTLRCSPRSGDLSVYWYQQSLDQGLQFLIQYYNGEERAKGNILERFSAQQFPDLHSELNLSSLELGDSALYFCASSVAGRANNEQFFGPGTRLTVL.

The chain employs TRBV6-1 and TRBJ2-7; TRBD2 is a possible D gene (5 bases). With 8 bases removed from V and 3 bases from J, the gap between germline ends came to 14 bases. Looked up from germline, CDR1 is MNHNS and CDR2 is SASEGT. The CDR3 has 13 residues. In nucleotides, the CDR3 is TGTGCCAGCCCCCGTGACTACAGCTACGAGCAGTACTTC. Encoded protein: CASPRDYSYEQYF.

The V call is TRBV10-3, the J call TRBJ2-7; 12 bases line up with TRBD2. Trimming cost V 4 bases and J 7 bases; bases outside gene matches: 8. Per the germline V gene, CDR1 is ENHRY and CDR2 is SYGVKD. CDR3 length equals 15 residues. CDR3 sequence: CAISVPTSGSMEQYF. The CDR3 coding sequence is TGTGCCATCAGTGTACCGACTAGCGGGAGTATGGAGCAGTACTTC.

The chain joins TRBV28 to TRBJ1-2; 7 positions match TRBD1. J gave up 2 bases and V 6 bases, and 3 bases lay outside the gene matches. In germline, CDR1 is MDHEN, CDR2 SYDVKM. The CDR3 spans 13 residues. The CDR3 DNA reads TGTGCCAGCAGCCAGGGACAGAACTATGGCTACACCTTC. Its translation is CASSQGQNYGYTF.

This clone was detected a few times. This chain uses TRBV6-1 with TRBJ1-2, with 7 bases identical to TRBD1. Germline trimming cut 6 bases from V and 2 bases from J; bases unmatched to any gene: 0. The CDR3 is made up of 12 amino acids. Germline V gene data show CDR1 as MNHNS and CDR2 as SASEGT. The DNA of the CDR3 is TGTGCCAGCAGGGACAGGAACTATGGCTACACCTTC. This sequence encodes CASRDRNYGYTF.

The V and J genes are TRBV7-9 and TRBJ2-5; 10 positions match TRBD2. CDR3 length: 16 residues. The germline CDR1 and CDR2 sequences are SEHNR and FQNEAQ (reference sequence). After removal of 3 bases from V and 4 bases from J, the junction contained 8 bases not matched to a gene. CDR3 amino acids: CASSFDPPSGGETQYF. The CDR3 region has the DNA TGTGCCAGCAGCTTTGACCCCCCTAGCGGGGGAGAGACCCAGTACTTC. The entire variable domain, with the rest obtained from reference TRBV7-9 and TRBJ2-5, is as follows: DTGVSQNPRHKITKRGQNVTFRCDPISEHNRLYWYRQTLGQGPEFLTYFQNEAQLEKSRLLSDRFSAERPKGSFSTLEIQRTEQGDSAMYLCASSFDPPSGGETQYFGPGTRLLVL.

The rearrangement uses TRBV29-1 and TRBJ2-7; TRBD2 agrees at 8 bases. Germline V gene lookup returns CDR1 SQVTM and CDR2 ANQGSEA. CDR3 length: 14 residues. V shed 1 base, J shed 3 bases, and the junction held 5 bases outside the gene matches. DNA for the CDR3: TGCAGCGTTGAAGGGGTTAGCGGGAACTACGAGCAGTACTTC. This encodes CSVEGVSGNYEQYF.

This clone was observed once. As DNA, the CDR3 is TGTGCCAGCAGTGATGGGACTAGCGGGGATCGCACAGATACGCAGTATTTT. Its translation: CASSDGTSGDRTDTQYF. This rearrangement joins TRBV2 to TRBJ2-3; 13 nucleotides align to TRBD2. In germline, CDR1 is SNHLY, CDR2 FYNNEI. J lost 1 base, V lost 3 bases, and 4 bases had no gene match. The CDR3 is 17 amino acids. The whole variable domain, remainder taken from reference TRBV2 and TRBJ2-3, is EPEVTQTPSHQVTQMGQEVILRCVPISNHLYFYWYRQILGQKVEFLVSFYNNEISEKSEIFDDQFSVERPDGSNFTLKIRSTKLEDSAMYFCASSDGTSGDRTDTQYFGPGTRLTVL.

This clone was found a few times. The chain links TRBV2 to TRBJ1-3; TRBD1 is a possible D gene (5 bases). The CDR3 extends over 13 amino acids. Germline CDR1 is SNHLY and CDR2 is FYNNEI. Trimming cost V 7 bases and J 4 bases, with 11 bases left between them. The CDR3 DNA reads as TGTGCCAGCATCCAGGGCGAAGGAAACACCATATATTTT. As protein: CASIQGEGNTIYF.

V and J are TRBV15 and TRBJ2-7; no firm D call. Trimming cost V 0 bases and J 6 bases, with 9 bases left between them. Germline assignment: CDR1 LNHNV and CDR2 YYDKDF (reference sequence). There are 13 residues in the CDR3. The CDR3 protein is CATSRDRQAEQYF. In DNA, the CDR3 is TGTGCCACCAGCAGAGATAGGCAGGCCGAGCAGTACTTC.

The CDR3 DNA sequence: TGTGCCAGCAGGGGAGACAGAACCTCTGGAAACACCATATATTTT. Its translation is CASRGDRTSGNTIYF. The V call is TRBV7-9, the J call TRBJ1-3, with a possible D match to TRBD1 (5 bases). Trimming stripped 6 bases from V and 0 bases from J, with 12 bases between. The CDR3 runs to 15 residues. Germline V gives CDR1 SEHNR, CDR2 FQNEAQ (reference sequence).

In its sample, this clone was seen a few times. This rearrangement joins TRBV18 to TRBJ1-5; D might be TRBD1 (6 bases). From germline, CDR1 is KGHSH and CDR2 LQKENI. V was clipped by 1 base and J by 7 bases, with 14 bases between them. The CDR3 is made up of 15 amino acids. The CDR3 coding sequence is TGTGCCAGCTCACCACTCCAGGGGTTGGGACAGCCCCAGCATTTT. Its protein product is CASSPLQGLGQPQHF.

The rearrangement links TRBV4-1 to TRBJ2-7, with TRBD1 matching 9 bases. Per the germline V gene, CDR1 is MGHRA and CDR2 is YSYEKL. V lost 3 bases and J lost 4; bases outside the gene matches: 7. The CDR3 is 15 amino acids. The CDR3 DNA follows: TGCGCCAGCAGCCACTTTCACAGGGGGCTTTACGAGCAGTACTTC. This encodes CASSHFHRGLYEQYF.

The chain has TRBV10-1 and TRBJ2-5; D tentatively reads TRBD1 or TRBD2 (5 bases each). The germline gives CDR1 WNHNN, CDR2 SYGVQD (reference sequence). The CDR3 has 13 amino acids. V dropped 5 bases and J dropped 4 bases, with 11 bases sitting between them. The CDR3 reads CASSTGTGETQYF. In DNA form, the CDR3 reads TGCGCCAGCAGTACTGGGACGGGAGAGACCCAGTACTTC.

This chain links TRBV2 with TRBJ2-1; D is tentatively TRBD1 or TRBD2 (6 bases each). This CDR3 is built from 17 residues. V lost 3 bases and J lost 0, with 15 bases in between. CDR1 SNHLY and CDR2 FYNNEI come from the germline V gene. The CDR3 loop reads CASSDVRGGSSYNEQFF. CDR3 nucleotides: TGTGCCAGCAGTGACGTAAGAGGGGGGAGCTCCTACAATGAGCAGTTCTTC. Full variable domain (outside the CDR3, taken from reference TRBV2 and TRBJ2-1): EPEVTQTPSHQVTQMGQEVILRCVPISNHLYFYWYRQILGQKVEFLVSFYNNEISEKSEIFDDQFSVERPDGSNFTLKIRSTKLEDSAMYFCASSDVRGGSSYNEQFFGPGTRLTVL.

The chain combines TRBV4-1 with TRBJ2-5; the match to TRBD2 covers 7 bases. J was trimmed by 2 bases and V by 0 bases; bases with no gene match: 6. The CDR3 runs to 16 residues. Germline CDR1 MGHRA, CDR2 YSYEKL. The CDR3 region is CASSQDFAGVQETQYF. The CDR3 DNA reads TGCGCCAGCAGCCAAGACTTCGCGGGGGTGCAAGAGACCCAGTACTTC.